The clone carrying this TCR beta chain has ten or more counts. No antigen is known for it. The data originate from a study of CD8 T cells in ankylosing spondylitis. Findings and limits, study-wide: Disease-linked clones, CD8+, were relatively rare in peripheral blood. The authors reported significant enrichment of disease-linked clones in matched ankylosing spondylitis synovial fluid. What seemed typical of ankylosing spondylitis blood was a TCR beta motif built from under 10 highly homologous variants.

V lost 3 bases to trimming and J lost 11 bases, with 13 bases between them. This CDR3 has 11 amino acids. Germline loops: CDR1 DFQATT, CDR2 SNEGSKA (reference sequence). Quantitative 5'-RACE with molecular barcodes was used to make the TCR beta libraries. TCRdb independently ran MiXCR on the 5' RACE reads; one entry per CDR3 protein. The repertoire holds more than 250,000 distinct CDR3 sequences, with 8% as singletons. The sequence was collected from a male donor with ankylosing spondylitis. The sample was blood, either unsorted or a sorted T cell fraction (not recorded which). The chain uses TRBV20-1 and TRBJ1-1; D remains unclear. CDR3 bases: TGCAGTGCTAGGACCTCGATTCTTGCTTTCTTT. Its translation is CSARTSILAFF.